Shown below are 29 T cell receptor beta chains from a single sample sequenced in a study of T cell repertoires in cytomegalovirus infection. TCRdb re-analysed the reads in MiXCR, keeping a single row per CDR3 protein. The data show almost 300,000 distinct CDR3 sequences, approximately 10% seen once. Sequenced sample: PBMCs. The receptors were sampled from a human donor in good health (CMV status not recorded). Some clones in this sample may be carry-over from other donors' samples.

Many counts were recorded for this clonotype. The V call is TRBV10-3, the J call TRBJ1-1; 7 bases line up with TRBD1. This CDR3 has 13 residues. J gave up 1 base and V 6 bases, and 2 bases lay outside the gene matches. CDR1 is ENHRY, CDR2 SYGVKD, per germline. The CDR3 sequence: CAIRGDRNTEAFF. The CDR3 coding sequence is TGTGCCATCAGGGGGGACAGGAACACTGAAGCTTTCTTT.

There are many counts of this clonotype. This rearrangement joins TRBV14 to TRBJ1-1, with D maybe TRBD1 (6 bases). The CDR3 is 14 amino acids. V lost 4 bases and J 3 bases, leaving 12 bases between the germline ends. CDR1 is SGHDN and CDR2 is FVKESK in the germline V gene. The CDR3 here is CASSLRGGYTEAFF. CDR3 in DNA: TGTGCCAGCAGCCTAAGGGGGGGGTACACTGAAGCTTTCTTT.

There are many counts of this clonotype. The chain recombines TRBV3-1 with TRBJ2-3; tentative D call: TRBD2 (6 bases). Per germline, CDR1 LGHDT and CDR2 YNNKEL (reference sequence). The length of the CDR3 is 16 residues. Trimming took 2 bases from V and 5 from J, leaving 17 bases between them. This CDR3 reads CASSQRVGLGGDTQYF. The CDR3 region has the DNA TGTGCCAGCAGCCAACGTGTCGGCCTCGGGGGAGATACGCAGTATTTT.

This clonotype was counted at least ten times. The chain combines TRBV7-2 with TRBJ1-1; perhaps TRBD1 as D (5 bases). This CDR3 spans 13 amino acids. Trimming removed 5 bases from V and 6 bases from J, with 13 bases in between. Germline CDR1 reads SGHTA; CDR2 reads FQGNSA. Here the CDR3 DNA reads TGTGCCAGCAGCCCGGGACCTACCCCTGAAGCTTTCTTT. The encoded protein is CASSPGPTPEAFF. The whole variable domain, filled in from reference TRBV7-2 and TRBJ1-1, reads GAGVSQSPSNKVTEKGKDVELRCDPISGHTALYWYRQSLGQGLEFLIYFQGNSAPDKSGLPSDRFSAERTGGSVSTLTIQRTQQEDSAVYLCASSPGPTPEAFFGQGTRLTVV.

This clonotype has ten or more counts. V gene TRBV7-9 combines with J gene TRBJ2-7, with D perhaps assigned TRBD1 or TRBD2 (6 bases each). This CDR3 contains 15 residues. V was trimmed by 5 bases and J by 1 base, leaving 15 bases between them. Germline CDR1 is SEHNR and CDR2 is FQNEAQ (reference sequence). In DNA form, the CDR3 reads TGTGCCAGCAGCGGAGGGACACAGACGTCCTACGAGCAGTACTTC. Encoded protein: CASSGGTQTSYEQYF.

This clonotype was seen ten or more times. The V and J genes are TRBV7-6 and TRBJ2-7; 9 bases are a match to TRBD1. This CDR3 has 15 residues. Losses at the gene ends were 5 bases for V and 7 bases for J; bases not matched to a gene: 12. Germline CDR1 reads SGHVS; CDR2 reads FNYEAQ. This CDR3 is CASSPRTGAEEEQYF. The CDR3 bases are TGTGCCAGCAGCCCCAGGACAGGGGCAGAAGAGGAGCAGTACTTC.

This clonotype has a count of ten or more. This chain connects TRBV12-3 or TRBV12-4 to TRBJ2-3; tentatively, D is TRBD2 (6 bases). This CDR3 region has 15 residues. Trimming cost V 7 bases and J 0 bases, with 14 bases left between them. The CDR3 is CASKNPGLSTDTQYF. The CDR3 DNA is TGTGCCAGCAAAAATCCGGGACTGAGCACAGATACGCAGTATTTT.

This clonotype came up a few times. The CDR3 spells CATGAVTDTQYF. The CDR3 DNA is TGTGCCACCGGTGCAGTCACAGATACGCAGTATTTT. The rearrangement links TRBV10-3 to TRBJ2-3; no definite D call. With 10 bases removed from V and 2 bases from J, the gap between germline ends came to 10 bases. The CDR3 is 12 residues long. From germline, CDR1 is ENHRY and CDR2 SYGVKD.

The chain combines TRBV7-8 with TRBJ2-1; TRBD1 might be the D (6 bases). The germline V gene encodes CDR1 SGHVS and CDR2 FQNEAQ. V dropped 6 bases and J dropped 4 bases, with 10 bases sitting between them. This CDR3 has 13 amino acids. The CDR3 sequence: CASREDRYNEQFF. The CDR3 nucleotides read TGTGCCAGCAGAGAGGACAGATACAATGAGCAGTTCTTC. Complete variable domain (other parts from reference TRBV7-8 and TRBJ2-1): GAGVSQSPRYKVAKRGQDVALRCDPISGHVSLFWYQQALGQGPEFLTYFQNEAQLDKSGLPSDRFFAERPEGSVSTLKIQRTQQEDSAVYLCASREDRYNEQFFGPGTRLTVL.

The genes are TRBV29-1 and TRBJ2-7, with D hard to call. The germline gives CDR1 SQVTM, CDR2 ANQGSEA. V lost 6 bases to trimming and J lost 2 bases, with 8 bases between them. CDR3 length: 11 residues. CDR3 in amino acids: CSVTRTYEQYV. DNA of the CDR3: TGCAGCGTGACACGTACCTACGAGCAGTACGTC.

This clonotype was counted at least ten times. This chain's CDR3 is CASSFGGLKPEAFF. CDR3 bases: TGTGCCAGCAGTTTTGGCGGGCTTAAACCTGAAGCTTTCTTT. The chain combines TRBV12-3 or TRBV12-4 with TRBJ1-1; D is unclear. The V gene lost 3 bases and the J gene lost 6 bases, with 14 bases spanning the gap. The CDR3 has 14 residues.

This clonotype occurred a few times. The chain recombines TRBV29-1 with TRBJ2-5; the D is unclear. The CDR3 spans 12 residues. V was clipped by 5 bases and J by 2 bases, with 9 bases between them. The germline gives CDR1 SQVTM, CDR2 ANQGSEA. The CDR3 is CSVRPAQETQYF. CDR3 nucleotides: TGCAGCGTTCGCCCGGCGCAAGAGACCCAGTACTTC.

This clonotype was seen many times. The rearrangement joins TRBV4-1 to TRBJ2-3, with 9 bases fitting TRBD2. Per germline, CDR1 MGHRA and CDR2 YSYEKL. V was pared by 0 bases and J by 2 bases, with 6 bases of the junction left unmatched. This CDR3 comprises 17 residues. This CDR3 is CASSQEAASGNTDTQYF. The CDR3 nucleotides read TGCGCCAGCAGCCAAGAGGCCGCTAGCGGGAACACAGATACGCAGTATTTT.

There are many counts of this clonotype. The chain joins TRBV5-5 to TRBJ2-3; D is unresolved. The CDR3 covers 15 residues. Per germline, CDR1 SGHKS and CDR2 YYEKEE (reference sequence). Between the trimmed V and J ends, which lost 0 bases and 0 bases, there was a span of 8 bases. The CDR3 spells CASSLVGQSTDTQYF. The CDR3, as DNA: TGTGCCAGCAGCTTGGTAGGGCAAAGCACAGATACGCAGTATTTT. Combining the CDR3 with reference TRBV5-5 and TRBJ2-3 gives the whole variable domain DAGVTQSPTHLIKTRGQQVTLRCSPISGHKSVSWYQQVLGQGPQFIFQYYEKEERGRGNFPDRFSARQFPNYSSELNVNALLLGDSALYLCASSLVGQSTDTQYFGPGTRLTVL.

The rearrangement links TRBV5-1 to TRBJ2-5; D ambiguous. This CDR3 has 12 residues. V shed 5 bases and J shed 1 base, with 6 bases lying between them. Germline CDR1 and CDR2: SGHRS and YFSETQ. CDR3 sequence reads: CASSSSQETQYF. In DNA, the CDR3 is TGCGCCAGCAGTTCGAGCCAAGAGACCCAGTACTTC.

This clonotype was detected many times. The rearrangement joins TRBV4-1 to TRBJ2-1; tentative D call: TRBD2 (5 bases). Germline values: CDR1 MGHRA, CDR2 YSYEKL. The V and J ends lost 5 bases and 5 bases respectively, with 13 bases between them. The CDR3 sequence is 14 residues long. In DNA, the CDR3 is TGCGCCAGCAGCGTCGGCAGGCGGGACAATGAGCAGTTCTTC. This encodes CASSVGRRDNEQFF.

In its sample, this clonotype was seen a few times. The chain links TRBV29-1 to TRBJ2-7, with a tentative D call TRBD1 (6 bases). CDR1 and CDR2 from the germline V gene are SQVTM and ANQGSEA. Trimming shortened V by 5 bases and J by 6 bases, and 11 bases separated the two germline ends. The CDR3 has 11 amino acids. In nucleotides, the CDR3 is TGCAGCGTTTCCAGGGGTTCCGAGCAGTACGTC. Protein sequence: CSVSRGSEQYV.

This clonotype came up many times. This chain connects TRBV7-6 to TRBJ2-5, with D unresolved. The CDR3 totals 14 residues. Germline V gives CDR1 SGHVS, CDR2 FNYEAQ. V lost 2 bases and J lost 1, with 8 bases in between. DNA of the CDR3: TGTGCCAGCAGCTTATCGACGGTCCAAGAGACCCAGTACTTC. The encoded protein is CASSLSTVQETQYF.

This clonotype has a count of ten or more. V gene TRBV7-8 combines with J gene TRBJ2-3; TRBD1 matches at 9 bases. The CDR3 totals 15 residues. V lost 3 bases to trimming and J lost 6 bases; unmatched junction nucleotides: 7. CDR1 is SGHVS, CDR2 FQNEAQ, per germline. The CDR3 nucleotides are TGTGCCAGCAGCTTGCGGACAGGGGCGGGGGATACGCAGTATTTT. It is translated as CASSLRTGAGDTQYF.

There are many counts of this clonotype. J is TRBJ2-1 and V is TRBV12-3 or TRBV12-4; 11 positions match TRBD1. This CDR3 contains 14 residues. Trimming at V came to 6 bases and at J to 6 bases, leaving 4 bases not matched to a gene. CDR3 coding DNA: TGTGCCAGCAGCCGGGGACAGGGGGGCAATGAGCAGTTCTTC. It specifies CASSRGQGGNEQFF.

This chain uses TRBV4-1 with TRBJ2-5; D remains ambiguous. In germline, CDR1 is MGHRA, CDR2 YSYEKL. V lost 0 bases and J lost 4, with 12 bases in between. This CDR3 has 15 amino acids. The CDR3 here is CASSQEPTNRETQYF. The CDR3 nucleotides read TGCGCCAGCAGCCAAGAACCGACGAACCGAGAGACCCAGTACTTC.

The rearrangement links TRBV20-1 to TRBJ1-1, with D possibly TRBD1 on 5 matching bases. Trimming shortened V by 0 bases and J by 1 base, and 9 bases separated the two germline ends. There are 14 residues in the CDR3. From germline, CDR1 is DFQATT and CDR2 SNEGSKA (reference sequence). CDR3 coding DNA: TGCAGTGCTAGAGATCAGGGAGGGAACACTGAAGCTTTCTTT. Encoded protein: CSARDQGGNTEAFF.

The V and J genes are TRBV14 and TRBJ1-1; a possible D gene is TRBD1 (6 bases). V gave up 3 bases and J gave up 4 bases, with 12 bases separating them. The CDR3 contains 14 residues. Germline loops: CDR1 SGHDN, CDR2 FVKESK. The CDR3 protein is CASSHSGQFTEAFF. Written as DNA, the CDR3 is TGTGCCAGCAGCCACTCGGGACAATTCACTGAAGCTTTCTTT.

In its sample, this clonotype was seen many times. The chain joins TRBV7-9 to TRBJ2-1; D gene unclear. The V gene lost 2 bases and the J gene lost 9 bases, with 11 bases spanning the gap. The CDR3 is 13 residues long. The V gene's germline CDR1 is SEHNR and CDR2 FQNEAQ (reference sequence). The CDR3 is CASSLRQVGEQFF. CDR3 coding DNA: TGTGCCAGCAGCTTAAGGCAGGTGGGTGAGCAGTTCTTC.

This clonotype was picked up a small number of times. The rearrangement joins TRBV29-1 to TRBJ2-5; tentatively, D is TRBD1 or TRBD2 (5 bases each). This CDR3 is 13 amino acids long. Germline values: CDR1 SQVTM, CDR2 ANQGSEA. Between the trimmed V and J ends, which lost 8 bases and 1 base, there was a span of 14 bases. This CDR3 reads CSTRGRVQETQYF. In nucleotides, the CDR3 is TGCAGCACTAGGGGTAGGGTCCAAGAGACCCAGTACTTC.

This clonotype was detected many times. The rearrangement uses TRBV5-4 and TRBJ1-5; a possible D gene is TRBD1 (6 bases). V was cut by 4 bases and J by 8 bases, with 10 bases left in between. Germline V gene sequence: CDR1 SGHNT, CDR2 YYREEE (reference sequence). The CDR3 has 12 amino acids. The CDR3 sequence is CASSRAGEPQHF. In DNA, the CDR3 is TGTGCCAGCAGCCGCGCAGGGGAGCCCCAGCATTTT.

The rearrangement joins TRBV29-1 to TRBJ2-3; 9 bases are a match to TRBD2. Germline CDR1 reads SQVTM; CDR2 reads ANQGSEA. After removal of 7 bases from V and 0 bases from J, the junction contained 8 bases not matched to a gene. The CDR3 loop spans 15 amino acids. The CDR3 here is CSASRGGGSTDTQYF. CDR3 DNA: TGCAGCGCTTCCCGCGGGGGGGGTAGCACAGATACGCAGTATTTT.

This clonotype was seen repeatedly, ten times or more. V is TRBV7-3 and J is TRBJ2-1, with D unclear. The CDR3 contains 14 residues. Trimming left V 0 bases short and J 3 bases short, with 6 bases between. Looked up from germline, CDR1 is SGHTA and CDR2 is FQGTGA. The CDR3 loop is CASSLTSDYNEQFF. The CDR3 DNA reads as TGTGCCAGCAGCTTAACGTCAGACTACAATGAGCAGTTCTTC.

This clonotype was detected ten times or more. V is TRBV28 and J is TRBJ2-7; no definite D call. Germline V lookup: CDR1 MDHEN, CDR2 SYDVKM. Trimming removed 4 bases from V and 0 bases from J, with 10 bases in between. This CDR3 has 14 residues. CDR3 coding DNA: TGTGCCAGCAGTTCAGTATCCCCCTCCTACGAGCAGTACGTC. Translation: CASSSVSPSYEQYV.